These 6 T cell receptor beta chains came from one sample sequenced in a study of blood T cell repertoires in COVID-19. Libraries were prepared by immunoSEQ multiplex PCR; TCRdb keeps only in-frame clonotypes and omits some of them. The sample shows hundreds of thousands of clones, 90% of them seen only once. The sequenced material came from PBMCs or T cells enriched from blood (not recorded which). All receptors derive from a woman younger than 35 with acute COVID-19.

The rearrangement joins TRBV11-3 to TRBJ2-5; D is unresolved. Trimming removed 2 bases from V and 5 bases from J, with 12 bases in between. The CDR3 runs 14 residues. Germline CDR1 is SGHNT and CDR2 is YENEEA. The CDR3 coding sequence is TGTGCCAGCAGCTTATCCTCGGGTGTTGAGACCCAGTACTTC. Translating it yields CASSLSSGVETQYF.

The CDR3 DNA sequence: TGTGCCAGCAGCTTGGCAGGGGCGAACACCGGGGAGCTGTTTTTT. Residues: CASSLAGANTGELFF. The chain combines TRBV11-1 with TRBJ2-2, with TRBD1 as a possible D gene (6 bases). Germline assignment: CDR1 SGHAT and CDR2 FQDESV (reference sequence). This CDR3 has 15 residues. The V end lost 3 bases, the J end lost 0 bases, and 8 bases lay between the germline ends. Supplemented by reference TRBV11-1 and TRBJ2-2, the full variable domain reads EAEVAQSPRYKITEKSQAVAFWCDPISGHATLYWYRQILGQGPELLVQFQDESVVDDSQLPKDRFSAERLKGVDSTLKIQPAELGDSAMYLCASSLAGANTGELFFGEGSRLTVL.

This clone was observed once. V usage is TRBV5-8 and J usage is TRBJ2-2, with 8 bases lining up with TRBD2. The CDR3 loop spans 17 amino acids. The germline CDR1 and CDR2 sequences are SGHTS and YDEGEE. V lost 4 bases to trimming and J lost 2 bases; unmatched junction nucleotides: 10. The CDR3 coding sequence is TGTGCCAGCAGCCCCTCAAGGGTAGCGGGAAACACCGGGGAGCTGTTTTTT. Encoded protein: CASSPSRVAGNTGELFF.

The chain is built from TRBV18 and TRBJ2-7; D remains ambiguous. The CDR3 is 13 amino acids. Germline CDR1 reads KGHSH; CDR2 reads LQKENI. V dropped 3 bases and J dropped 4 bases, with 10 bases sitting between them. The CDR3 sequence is CASSPPVTYEQYF. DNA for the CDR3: TGTGCCAGCTCACCCCCGGTTACTTACGAGCAGTACTTC.

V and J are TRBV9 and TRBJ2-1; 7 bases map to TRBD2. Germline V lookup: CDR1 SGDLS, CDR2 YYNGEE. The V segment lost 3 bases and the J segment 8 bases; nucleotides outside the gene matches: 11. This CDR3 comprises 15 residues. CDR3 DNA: TGTGCCAGCAGCGCCGAAATACATGGGAGGGATGAGCAGTTCTTC. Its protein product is CASSAEIHGRDEQFF.

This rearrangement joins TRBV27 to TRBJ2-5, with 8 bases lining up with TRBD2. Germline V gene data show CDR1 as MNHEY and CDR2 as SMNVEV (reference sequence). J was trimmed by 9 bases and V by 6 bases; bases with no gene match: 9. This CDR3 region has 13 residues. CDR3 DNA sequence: TGTGCCAGCAGCCCCTCGTCGGGAGGGGCCCAGTACTTC. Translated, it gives CASSPSSGGAQYF.